This TCR beta chain was recorded in a study of T cells in Graves' hyperthyroidism and ophthalmopathy. Findings and caveats of the study: Peripheral blood also featured most of the thyroid clonotypes expanded above 0.001.

TCR beta CDR3 regions were amplified from RNA transcripts. The HTBI set primed first-round TCR CDR3 RT-PCR. TCRdb fed the multiplex PCR reads into MiXCR, producing one record per CDR3 protein. Seen here are around 800,000 distinct CDR3 sequences, 35% to 45% observed once, and the top ten hold around 9.3%. CDR1 ENHRY and CDR2 SYGVKD come from the germline V gene. Trimming took 4 bases from V and 0 from J, leaving 13 bases between them. The CDR3 loop spans 17 amino acids. Diagnoses were made from clinical symptoms, serum measures (thyroxine and TRAb), thyroid ultrasound and orbital computed tomography. Fresh peripheral blood, more than 9 ml, yielded the PBMCs. In this sample, this clonotype turned up many times. What it binds is not known.

The rearrangement joins TRBV10-3 to TRBJ2-6; D uncertain. The material sequenced was blood. The TCR originated in a man younger than 30 with Graves' hyperthyroidism. DNA of the CDR3: TGTGCCATCAGTGCTTCGGATGAAATCTCTGGGGCCAACGTCCTGACTTTC. Protein product: CAISASDEISGANVLTF.